The clone carrying this T cell receptor beta chain showed up many times. CDR1 is SGHKS and CDR2 is YYEKEE in the germline V gene (reference sequence). Trimming shortened V by 0 bases and J by 9 bases, and 13 bases separated the two germline ends. This CDR3 region has 14 residues. TCRdb independently ran MiXCR on the RT-PCR reads; one entry per CDR3 protein. This sample has hundreds of thousands of distinct CDR3 sequences; more than 13% occur once, and the top ten carry roughly 3.9%. Sequenced sample: memory CD4+ T cells from blood. This TCR came from a female donor in good health, serving as a healthy control. The J gene is TRBJ2-1, the V gene TRBV5-5, with a tentative D call TRBD1 (5 bases). The CDR3 nucleotides are TGTGCCAGCAGCTTGGTTGGCAGGGCAAGTGAGCAGTTCTTC. Amino acids: CASSLVGRASEQFF.